This T cell receptor beta chain was profiled in a study of blood T cell repertoires in COVID-19. For the study at large: PBMCs, B-cell-depleted T cells, or T cells were the source of the cDNA or gDNA that made up the material.

The CDR3 loop spans 13 amino acids. The V end lost 4 bases, the J end lost 8 bases, and 14 bases lay between the germline ends. The germline CDR1 and CDR2 sequences are KGHSH and LQKENI. Generated by immunoSEQ multiplex PCR, the TCRdb table keeps only in-frame clones and is missing some. This table holds tens of thousands of clones, roughly 80% found once. The sequence came from a man in his 70s with active COVID-19. The sequenced sample consisted of peripheral blood. The chain employs TRBV18 and TRBJ1-1; no clear D gene. The CDR3 here is CASSLGFGGEAFF. For the CDR3, the DNA is TGTGCCAGCTCACTGGGGTTCGGCGGGGAAGCTTTCTTT.